The present T cell receptor (beta chain) was sequenced within a study of shared clonotypes between healthy human individuals. Produced via immunoSEQ multiplex PCR; TCRdb's table is partial and in-frame only. The table lists hundreds of thousands of clones, around 73% of them singletons. Per germline, CDR1 SGHDN and CDR2 FVKESK. This CDR3 spans 13 amino acids. V gave up 1 base and J gave up 12 bases, with 16 bases separating them. The clonotype originates from a woman aged 30 to 39 in good health. Sequenced input: memory CD4+ T cells sorted from blood. Subset specified: CD45RA-negative fraction. The J gene is TRBJ2-7, the V gene TRBV14; TRBD1 might be the D (6 bases). The CDR3 protein is CASSQGTEIRRYF. The CDR3 DNA is TGTGCCAGCAGCCAAGGGACAGAGATTAGGCGGTACTTC.